The source of this T cell receptor beta chain is a study of blood T cells in healthy people across ages. On the study more broadly: Through template switching, about one barcoded beta molecule was captured per two T cells, as measured in model experiments.

The CDR3 extends over 14 amino acids. Germline V gene lookup returns CDR1 MDHEN and CDR2 SYDVKM. V shed 7 bases and J shed 0 bases, with 11 bases lying between them. The second PCR ran about 6 to 12 cycles with a sample-barcoded 5' primer and J-beta primers. Every cDNA molecule carried a tag from a template-switch adaptor bearing 12 random nucleotides. One entry per CDR3 protein results from TCRdb running MiXCR on the 5' RACE reads. The sample has 1,100,000 or so distinct CDR3 sequences, 45% seen once. This clonotype has just a few counts. What it binds is not known. Points from the study as a whole: CMV status of donors was not determined, possibly confounding expanded clonotype changes.

This receptor was taken from a woman in her sixties or seventies in good health. The sequenced sample consisted of blood. The chain combines TRBV28 with TRBJ2-3, with D unresolved. As DNA, the CDR3 is TGTGCCAGCACGAGGCCCGCTAGCACAGATACGCAGTATTTT. Protein product: CASTRPASTDTQYF.